The 15 T cell receptor beta chains presented below share a single source sample, sequenced in a study of OX40 agonist ivuxolimab in advanced cancers. Profiled with immunoSEQ multiplex PCR; TCRdb holds only in-frame clones, not every one. The data hold about 64,000 clones, with roughly 90% observed a single time. The material sequenced was CD4+ or CD8+ T cells sorted from blood, taken in a trial of the OX40 agonist ivuxolimab. Receptors were obtained from an adult with an advanced solid tumor such as melanoma, head and neck, liver or kidney cancer.

This rearrangement joins TRBV6-1 to TRBJ2-7, with D perhaps matching TRBD1 (7 bases). The CDR3 is 15 amino acids. V shed 6 bases and J shed 1 base, with 16 bases lying between them. Germline CDR1 reads MNHNS; CDR2 reads SASEGT. The CDR3 DNA reads as TGTGCCAGCAGCTCGGGGGAGACAGGGTCCTACGAGCAGTACTTC. Translated, it gives CASSSGETGSYEQYF.

The rearrangement joins TRBV9 to TRBJ1-1; tentatively, D is TRBD1 (5 bases). Germline values: CDR1 SGDLS, CDR2 YYNGEE. The CDR3 covers 14 residues. V lost 0 bases and J 5 bases, leaving 11 bases between the germline ends. Here the CDR3 reads CASSVAPGATEAFF. CDR3 nucleotide sequence: TGTGCCAGCAGCGTAGCACCCGGGGCGACTGAAGCTTTCTTT.

CDR3 protein: CASAFSGSTDTQYF. CDR3 coding DNA: TGTGCCAGTGCTTTTAGCGGGAGCACAGATACGCAGTATTTT. The rearrangement uses TRBV19 and TRBJ2-3; 7 bases map to TRBD2. The CDR3 is 14 residues long. Germline V gene sequence: CDR1 LNHDA, CDR2 SQIVND (reference sequence). Trimming at V came to 8 bases and at J to 0 bases, leaving 5 bases not matched to a gene. Supplemented by reference TRBV19 and TRBJ2-3, the full variable domain reads DGGITQSPKYLFRKEGQNVTLSCEQNLNHDAMYWYRQDPGQGLRLIYYSQIVNDFQKGDIAEGYSVSREKKESFPLTVTSAQKNPTAFYLCASAFSGSTDTQYFGPGTRLTVL.

The CDR3 here is CASSPSDRSNSPLHF. For the CDR3, the DNA is TGTGCCAGCAGCCCTTCTGACAGGAGTAATTCACCCCTCCACTTT. The chain is built from TRBV28 and TRBJ1-6, with a possible D match to TRBD1 (6 bases). Germline V lookup: CDR1 MDHEN, CDR2 SYDVKM. This CDR3 region has 15 residues. V lost 6 bases, J lost 6 bases, and 15 bases lay in between.

This chain connects TRBV27 to TRBJ2-4; D may be TRBD1 or TRBD2 (5 bases each). The CDR3 has 16 residues. V lost 3 bases, J lost 0 bases, and 12 bases lay in between. The germline gives CDR1 MNHEY, CDR2 SMNVEV (reference sequence). The CDR3 region has the DNA TGTGCCAGCAGTTTCGAGGGGCTATTAGCCAAAAACATTCAGTACTTC. Translated, it gives CASSFEGLLAKNIQYF.

This clone appeared a single time. J is TRBJ2-1 and V is TRBV9; D possibly corresponds to TRBD2 (5 bases). Trimming stripped 0 bases from V and 0 bases from J, with 10 bases between. This CDR3 comprises 16 residues. The germline V gene has CDR1 SGDLS and CDR2 YYNGEE. The CDR3 region is CASSVVGENSYNEQFF. The CDR3 region has the DNA TGTGCCAGCAGCGTAGTCGGGGAAAACTCCTACAATGAGCAGTTCTTC.

This clone was observed once. The V call is TRBV11-2, the J call TRBJ2-5, with 9 bases fitting TRBD1. The CDR3 is 15 residues long. V shed 5 bases and J 5 bases; nucleotides not matched to a gene: 9. Germline-derived CDR1 and CDR2 are SGHAT and FQNNGV. The CDR3 spells CASSPLGTGPETQYF. The CDR3 DNA reads as TGTGCCAGCAGCCCCCTGGGGACAGGGCCGGAGACCCAGTACTTC.

The chain has TRBV7-8 and TRBJ1-6; no firm D call. Trimming removed 5 bases at V and 5 bases at J, with 10 bases between. CDR3 size: 14 residues. Germline-derived CDR1 and CDR2 are SGHVS and FQNEAQ. This CDR3 is CASSTRYDNSPLHF. The CDR3 coding sequence is TGTGCCAGCAGCACCCGCTATGATAATTCACCCCTCCACTTT.

V is TRBV5-4 and J is TRBJ2-1; 8 bases are shared with TRBD2. V lost 1 base and J lost 4; bases outside the gene matches: 4. The CDR3 consists of 15 residues. The germline gives CDR1 SGHNT, CDR2 YYREEE (reference sequence). The chain's CDR3 is CASSLIPSGYNEQFF. DNA for the CDR3: TGTGCCAGCAGCTTGATCCCTAGCGGGTACAATGAGCAGTTCTTC.

This clone was seen a single time. The CDR3 loop is CASSSGGVETQYF. CDR3 bases: TGTGCCAGCAGTTCAGGGGGCGTAGAGACCCAGTACTTC. The chain employs TRBV28 and TRBJ2-5; 8 bases agree with TRBD1. The CDR3 contains 13 residues. The V gene end was trimmed by 4 bases and the J gene end by 4 bases; junction bases not matched to a gene: 2. Per germline, CDR1 MDHEN and CDR2 SYDVKM.

The table lists this clone with many counts. The chain combines TRBV4-1 with TRBJ2-7; maybe TRBD1 (6 bases). The CDR3 has 17 amino acids. Germline V CDR1 and CDR2: MGHRA, YSYEKL. The germline V and J ends were trimmed by 1 base and 7 bases, with 23 bases remaining between them. In DNA, the CDR3 is TGCGCCAGCAGCCAAGGGGCAGGGGCTTGGGCCCGTAAAGAGCAGTACTTC. Protein: CASSQGAGAWARKEQYF.

The J gene is TRBJ2-2, the V gene TRBV2; maybe TRBD1 (6 bases). Germline values: CDR1 SNHLY, CDR2 FYNNEI. V was trimmed by 8 bases and J by 4 bases, leaving 14 bases between them. CDR3 length: 14 amino acids. CDR3 DNA: TGTGCCAGCTCATGGGGGCGCGCCACCGGGGAGCTGTTTTTT. Residues: CASSWGRATGELFF.

The rearrangement uses TRBV6-6 and TRBJ1-1, with D tentatively TRBD1 (5 bases). The CDR3 length is 13 residues. Germline CDR1 and CDR2: MNHNY and SVGAGI (reference sequence). Trimming removed 5 bases at V and 10 bases at J, with 17 bases between. The chain's CDR3 is CASSSLGPGIAFF. The CDR3 DNA sequence: TGTGCCAGCAGTAGTCTGGGACCAGGGATAGCTTTCTTT.

V gene TRBV14 combines with J gene TRBJ2-7; tentatively, D is TRBD2 (6 bases). The V and J ends lost 3 bases and 3 bases respectively, with 6 bases between them. Germline V gene lookup returns CDR1 SGHDN and CDR2 FVKESK. The CDR3 is made up of 12 amino acids. In DNA, the CDR3 is TGTGCCAGCAGCCATAGCGGCTACGAGCAGTACTTC. As protein: CASSHSGYEQYF.

This chain joins TRBV6-5 and TRBJ2-5, with 13 bases aligning to TRBD2. Unmatched junction bases numbered 7, after V lost 4 bases and J lost 5 bases. The CDR3 sequence is 16 residues long. Germline V CDR1 and CDR2: MNHEY, SVGAGI. CDR3 in amino acids: CASSSRLAGGRETQYF. CDR3 bases: TGTGCCAGCAGTTCTAGACTAGCGGGAGGTCGGGAGACCCAGTACTTC.